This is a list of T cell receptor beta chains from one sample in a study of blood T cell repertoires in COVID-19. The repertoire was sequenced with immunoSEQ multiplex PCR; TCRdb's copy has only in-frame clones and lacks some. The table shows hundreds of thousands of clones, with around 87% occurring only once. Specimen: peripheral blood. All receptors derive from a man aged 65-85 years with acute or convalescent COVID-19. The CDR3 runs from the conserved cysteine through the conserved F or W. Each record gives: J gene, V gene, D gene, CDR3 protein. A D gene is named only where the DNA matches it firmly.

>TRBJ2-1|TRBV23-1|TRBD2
CASSPRLAGHNEQFF
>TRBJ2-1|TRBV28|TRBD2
CASSTSGQGYNEQFF
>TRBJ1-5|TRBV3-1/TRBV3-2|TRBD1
CASSPTRGHQPQHF
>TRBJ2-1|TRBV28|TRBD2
CASSFAGVLHEQFF
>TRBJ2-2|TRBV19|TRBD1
CASSPAGRGRFTGELFF
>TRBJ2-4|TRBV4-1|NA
CASSSSPLDKNIQYF
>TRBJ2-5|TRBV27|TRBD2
CASSWDGGGQETQYF
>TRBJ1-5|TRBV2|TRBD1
CASSGTGGDQPQHF
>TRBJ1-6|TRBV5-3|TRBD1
CARSFTGVSDSPLHF
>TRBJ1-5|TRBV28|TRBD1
CASRQGLVQPQHF
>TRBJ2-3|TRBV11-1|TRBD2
CASSLLAGGQNTQYF
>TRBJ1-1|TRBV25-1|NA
CASSRAGSGTEAFF
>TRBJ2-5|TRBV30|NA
CAWSGKGVETQYF
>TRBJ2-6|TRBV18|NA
CASSPGAGMFSGANVLTF
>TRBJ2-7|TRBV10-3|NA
CASRDSGGIEQYF
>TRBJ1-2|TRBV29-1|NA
CSSWGEAGYTF
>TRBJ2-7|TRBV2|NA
CASSLTGLFSYEQYF
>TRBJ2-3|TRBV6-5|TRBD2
CASSTSVSNTDTQYF
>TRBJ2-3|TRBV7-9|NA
CASSSQTRGPGTDTQYF
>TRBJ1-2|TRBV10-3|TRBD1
CASTGGDGYTF
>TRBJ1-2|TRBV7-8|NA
CASSLGINYGYTF
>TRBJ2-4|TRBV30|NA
CAWSVKGGELPYF
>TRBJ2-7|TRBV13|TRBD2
CASSQMLAGVYEQYF
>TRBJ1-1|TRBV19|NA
CASSTEPGVPNTEAFF
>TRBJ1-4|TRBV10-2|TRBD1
CASRGTGRDEKLFF
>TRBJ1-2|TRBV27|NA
CASSLGPGRERGYTF
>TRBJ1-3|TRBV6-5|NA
CASSDGISGNTIYF
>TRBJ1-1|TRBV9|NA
CASSVMQGRPEAFF
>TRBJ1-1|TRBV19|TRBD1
CASSINRGNTEAFF
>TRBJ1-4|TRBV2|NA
CASRGDFHEKLFF
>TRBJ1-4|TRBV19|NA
CASSLGHNEKLFF
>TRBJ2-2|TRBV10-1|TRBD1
CASQQGATGELFF
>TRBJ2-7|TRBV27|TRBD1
CASSLRDSREQYF
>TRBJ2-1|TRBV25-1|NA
CASSPTTGNSYNEQFF
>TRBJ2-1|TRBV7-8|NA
CASSPNYNEQFF
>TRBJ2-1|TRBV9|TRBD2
CASSLRGSSGSSSYNEQFF
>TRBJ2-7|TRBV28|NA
CASSYPGRYEQYF
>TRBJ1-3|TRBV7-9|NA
CASSHQTTGPSGNTIYF
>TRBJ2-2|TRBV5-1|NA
CASKVGGVNTGELFF
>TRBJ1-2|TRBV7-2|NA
CASSSQGSVYGYTF
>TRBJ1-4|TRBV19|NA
CASSIVYRYNEKLFF
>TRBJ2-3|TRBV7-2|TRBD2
CASSLGGTTGTDTQYF
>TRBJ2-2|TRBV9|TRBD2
CASSVVVSGSGELFF
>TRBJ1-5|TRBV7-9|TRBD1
CASSSTTGVEQPQHF
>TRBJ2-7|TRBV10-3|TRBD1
CAITGQGYEQYF
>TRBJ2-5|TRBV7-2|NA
CASSFQGGYQETQYF
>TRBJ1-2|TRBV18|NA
CASSPLQGGLLNYGYTF
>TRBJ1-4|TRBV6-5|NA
CASRRSTLSEKLFF
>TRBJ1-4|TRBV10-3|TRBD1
CAISDGQGDEKLFF
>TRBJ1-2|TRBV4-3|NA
CASSQESTGGSGYTF
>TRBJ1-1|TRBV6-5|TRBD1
CASSLRGLTNTEAFF
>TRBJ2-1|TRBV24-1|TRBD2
CATSRPERGGDEQFF
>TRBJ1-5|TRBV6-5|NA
CASSYRQGNQPQHF
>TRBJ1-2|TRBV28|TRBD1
CASSPDRGGGYTF
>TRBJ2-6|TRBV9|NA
CASTLTGNSGANVLTF
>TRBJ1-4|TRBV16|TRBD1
CASSQSHRGLYEKLFF
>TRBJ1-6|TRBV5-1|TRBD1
CASSMGQMNSPLHF